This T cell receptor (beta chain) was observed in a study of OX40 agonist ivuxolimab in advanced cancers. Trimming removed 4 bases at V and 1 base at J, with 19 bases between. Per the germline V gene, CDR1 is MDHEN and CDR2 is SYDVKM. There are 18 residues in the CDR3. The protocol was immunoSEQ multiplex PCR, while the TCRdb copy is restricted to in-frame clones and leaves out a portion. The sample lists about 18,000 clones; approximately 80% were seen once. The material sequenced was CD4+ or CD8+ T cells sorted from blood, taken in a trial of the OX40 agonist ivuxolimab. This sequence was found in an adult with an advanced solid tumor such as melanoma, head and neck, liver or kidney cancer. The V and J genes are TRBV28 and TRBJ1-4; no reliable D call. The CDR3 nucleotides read TGTGCCAGCAGTTCCATGGATGGGCCGGCGAGAACTAATGAAAAACTGTTTTTT. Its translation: CASSSMDGPARTNEKLFF.